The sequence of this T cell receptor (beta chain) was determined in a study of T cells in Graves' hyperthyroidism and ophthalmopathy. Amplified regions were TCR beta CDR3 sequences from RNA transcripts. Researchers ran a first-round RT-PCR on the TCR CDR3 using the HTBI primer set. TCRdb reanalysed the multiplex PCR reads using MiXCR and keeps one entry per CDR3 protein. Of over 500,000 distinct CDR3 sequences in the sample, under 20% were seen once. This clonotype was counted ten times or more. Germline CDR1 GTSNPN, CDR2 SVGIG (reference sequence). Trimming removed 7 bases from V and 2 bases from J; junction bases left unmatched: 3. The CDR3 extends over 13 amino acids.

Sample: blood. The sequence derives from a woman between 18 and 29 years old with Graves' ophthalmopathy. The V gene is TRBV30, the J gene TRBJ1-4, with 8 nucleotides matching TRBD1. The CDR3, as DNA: TGTGCCTACCAGGGGGCTACTAATGAAAAACTGTTTTTT. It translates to CAYQGATNEKLFF.